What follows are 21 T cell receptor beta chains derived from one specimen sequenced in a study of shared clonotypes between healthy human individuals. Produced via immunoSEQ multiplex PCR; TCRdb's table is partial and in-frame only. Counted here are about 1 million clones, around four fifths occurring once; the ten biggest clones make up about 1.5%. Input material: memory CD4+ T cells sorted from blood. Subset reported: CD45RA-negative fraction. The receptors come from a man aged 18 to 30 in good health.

The CDR3 region has the DNA TGTGCCAGCAGCTTAGATGGTAACAGGAGGGATGGCTACACCTTC. Translation: CASSLDGNRRDGYTF. This chain links TRBV11-2 with TRBJ1-2; TRBD1 might be the D (5 bases). The CDR3 contains 15 residues. Germline values: CDR1 SGHAT, CDR2 FQNNGV. Trimming took off 0 bases at V and 6 bases at J, with 14 bases between the two ends.

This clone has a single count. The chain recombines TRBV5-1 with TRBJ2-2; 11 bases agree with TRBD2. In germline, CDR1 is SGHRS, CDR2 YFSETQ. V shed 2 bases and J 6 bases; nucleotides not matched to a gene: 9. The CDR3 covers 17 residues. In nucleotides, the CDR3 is TGCGCCAGCAGCTTAGGAACTAGCGGGAGCGCCCCCGGGGAGCTGTTTTTT. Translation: CASSLGTSGSAPGELFF.

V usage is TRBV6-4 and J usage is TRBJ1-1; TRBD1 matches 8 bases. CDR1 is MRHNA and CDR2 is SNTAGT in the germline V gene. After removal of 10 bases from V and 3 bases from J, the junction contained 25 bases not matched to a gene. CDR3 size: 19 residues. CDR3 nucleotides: TGTGCCACCAGGGTTCTTGGACAGGGAAGGGTTCTCTCTGACACTGAAGCTTTCTTT. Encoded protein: CATRVLGQGRVLSDTEAFF.

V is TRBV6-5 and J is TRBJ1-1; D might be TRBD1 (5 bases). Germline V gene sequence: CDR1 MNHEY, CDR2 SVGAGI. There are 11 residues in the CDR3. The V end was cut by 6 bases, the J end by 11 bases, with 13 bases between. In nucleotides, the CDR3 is TGTGCCAGCAGAACGACAGAAAGGGCTTTCTTT. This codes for CASRTTERAFF.

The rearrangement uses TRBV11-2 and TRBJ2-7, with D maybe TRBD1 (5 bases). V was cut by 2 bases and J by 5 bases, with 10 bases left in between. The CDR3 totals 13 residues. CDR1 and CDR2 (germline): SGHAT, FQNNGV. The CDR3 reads CASSLQQTDEQYF. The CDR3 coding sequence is TGTGCCAGCAGCTTACAACAGACAGACGAGCAGTACTTC.

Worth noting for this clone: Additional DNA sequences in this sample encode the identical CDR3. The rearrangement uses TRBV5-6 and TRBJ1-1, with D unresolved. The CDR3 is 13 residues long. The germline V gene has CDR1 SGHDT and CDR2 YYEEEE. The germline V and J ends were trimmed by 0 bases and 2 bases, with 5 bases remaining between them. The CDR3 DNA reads TGTGCCAGCAGCTTGGCCCTAAACACTGAAGCTTTCTTT. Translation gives CASSLALNTEAFF.

CDR3: CASSRGGQSSYEQYF. In DNA form, the CDR3 reads TGTGCCAGCAGCAGAGGGGGACAGAGCTCCTACGAGCAGTACTTC. V gene TRBV6-1 combines with J gene TRBJ2-7, with 7 bases matching TRBD1. The trim removed 6 bases at V and 0 bases at J, leaving 8 bases unmatched. CDR3 length: 15 residues. Germline-derived CDR1 and CDR2 are MNHNS and SASEGT.

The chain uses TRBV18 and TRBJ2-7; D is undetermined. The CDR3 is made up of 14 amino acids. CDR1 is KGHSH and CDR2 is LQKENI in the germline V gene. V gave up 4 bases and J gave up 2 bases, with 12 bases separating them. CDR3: CASSQSDRTYEQYF. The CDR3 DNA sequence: TGTGCCAGCTCACAAAGTGACCGGACCTACGAGCAGTACTTC.

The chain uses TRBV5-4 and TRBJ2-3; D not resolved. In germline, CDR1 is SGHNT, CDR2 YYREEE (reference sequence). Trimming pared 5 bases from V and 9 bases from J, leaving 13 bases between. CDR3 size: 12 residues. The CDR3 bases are TGTGCCAGCAGTTTTCTGGTTGAAACGCAGTATTTT. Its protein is CASSFLVETQYF.

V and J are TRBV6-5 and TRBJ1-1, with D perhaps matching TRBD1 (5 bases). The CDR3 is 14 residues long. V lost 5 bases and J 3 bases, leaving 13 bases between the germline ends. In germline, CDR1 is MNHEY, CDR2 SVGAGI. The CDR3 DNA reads TGTGCCAGCAGTATAGAGGGGACCTACACTGAAGCTTTCTTT. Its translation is CASSIEGTYTEAFF.

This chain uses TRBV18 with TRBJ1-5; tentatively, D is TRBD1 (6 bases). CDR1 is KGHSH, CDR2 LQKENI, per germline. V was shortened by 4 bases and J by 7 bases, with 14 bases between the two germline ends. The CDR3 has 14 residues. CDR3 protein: CASSLERGIQPQHF. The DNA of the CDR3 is TGTGCCAGCTCACTCGAGAGGGGGATCCAGCCCCAGCATTTT.

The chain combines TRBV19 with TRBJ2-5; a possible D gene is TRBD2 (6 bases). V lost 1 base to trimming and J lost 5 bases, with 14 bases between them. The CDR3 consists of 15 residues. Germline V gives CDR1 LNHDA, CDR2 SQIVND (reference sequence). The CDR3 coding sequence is TGTGCCAGTAGTATAGGGCGGGGCAAAATGGAGACCCAGTACTTC. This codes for CASSIGRGKMETQYF.

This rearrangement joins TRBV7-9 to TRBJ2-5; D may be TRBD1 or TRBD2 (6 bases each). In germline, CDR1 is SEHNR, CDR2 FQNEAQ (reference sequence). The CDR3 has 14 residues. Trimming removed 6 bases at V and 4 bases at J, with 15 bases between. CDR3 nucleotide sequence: TGTGCCAGCAGTGCAAGTGGGGGGCGAGAGACCCAGTACTTC. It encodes CASSASGGRETQYF.

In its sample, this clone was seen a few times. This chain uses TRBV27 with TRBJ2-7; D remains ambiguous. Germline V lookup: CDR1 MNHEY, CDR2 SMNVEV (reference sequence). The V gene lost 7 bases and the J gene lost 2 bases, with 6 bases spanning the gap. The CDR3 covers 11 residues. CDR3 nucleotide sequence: TGTGCCAGCACTTCGCCCTACGAGCAGTACTTC. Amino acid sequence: CASTSPYEQYF.

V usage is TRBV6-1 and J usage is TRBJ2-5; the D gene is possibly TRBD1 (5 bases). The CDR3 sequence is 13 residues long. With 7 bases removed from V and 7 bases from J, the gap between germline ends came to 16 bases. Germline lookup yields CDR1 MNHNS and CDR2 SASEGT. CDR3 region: CASTTAGAGTQYF. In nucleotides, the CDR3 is TGTGCCAGCACCACCGCTGGGGCTGGGACCCAGTACTTC.

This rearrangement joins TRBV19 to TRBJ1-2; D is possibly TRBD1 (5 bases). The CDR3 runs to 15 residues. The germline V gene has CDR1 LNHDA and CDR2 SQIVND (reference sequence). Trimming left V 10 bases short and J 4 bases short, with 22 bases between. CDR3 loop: CAICPRHGQSYGYTF. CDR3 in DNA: TGTGCCATCTGCCCCCGACATGGACAATCCTATGGCTACACCTTC. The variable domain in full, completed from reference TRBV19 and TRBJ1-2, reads DGGITQSPKYLFRKEGQNVTLSCEQNLNHDAMYWYRQDPGQGLRLIYYSQIVNDFQKGDIAEGYSVSREKKESFPLTVTSAQKNPTAFYLCAICPRHGQSYGYTFGSGTRLTVV.

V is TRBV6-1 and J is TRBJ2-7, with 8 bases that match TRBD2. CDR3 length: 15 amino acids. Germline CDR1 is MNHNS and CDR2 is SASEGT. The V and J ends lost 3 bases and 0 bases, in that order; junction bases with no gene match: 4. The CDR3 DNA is TGTGCCAGCAGTGATCGGGGGGGACCCTCCTACGAGCAGTACTTC. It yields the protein CASSDRGGPSYEQYF.

The CDR3 DNA follows: TGTGCCAGCAGCCCCCTGCGGGACGGGGAGCTGTTTTTT. Its translation is CASSPLRDGELFF. The chain is built from TRBV11-2 and TRBJ2-2; TRBD2 might be the D (6 bases). Trimming shortened V by 5 bases and J by 7 bases, and 11 bases separated the two germline ends. The length of the CDR3 is 13 residues. Germline values: CDR1 SGHAT, CDR2 FQNNGV.

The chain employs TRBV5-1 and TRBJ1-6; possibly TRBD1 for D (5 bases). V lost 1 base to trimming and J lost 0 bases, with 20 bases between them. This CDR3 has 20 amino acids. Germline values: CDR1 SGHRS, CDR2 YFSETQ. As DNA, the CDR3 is TGCGCCAGCAGCTTGAGCACCTTGGGACGGACCAGCTCCTATAATTCACCCCTCCACTTT. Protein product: CASSLSTLGRTSSYNSPLHF.

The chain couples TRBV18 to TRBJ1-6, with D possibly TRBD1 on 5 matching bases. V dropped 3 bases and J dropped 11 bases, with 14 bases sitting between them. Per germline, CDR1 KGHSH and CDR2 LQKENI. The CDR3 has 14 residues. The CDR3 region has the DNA TGTGCCAGCTCACCCGAGGGACCCTCCACACCCCTCCACTTT. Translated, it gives CASSPEGPSTPLHF.

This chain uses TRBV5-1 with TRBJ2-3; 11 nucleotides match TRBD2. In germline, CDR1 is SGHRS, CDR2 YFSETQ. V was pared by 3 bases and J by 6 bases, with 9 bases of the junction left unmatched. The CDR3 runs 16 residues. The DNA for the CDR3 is TGCGCCAGCAGCTCGGGGGGTAGCGGGAGGGCCGATACGCAGTATTTT. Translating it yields CASSSGGSGRADTQYF. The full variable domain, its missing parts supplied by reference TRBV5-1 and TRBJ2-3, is KAGVTQTPRYLIKTRGQQVTLSCSPISGHRSVSWYQQTPGQGLQFLFEYFSETQRNKGNFPGRFSGRQFSNSRSEMNVSTLELGDSALYLCASSSGGSGRADTQYFGPGTRLTVL.